Listed below are T cell receptor beta chains from one sample, sequenced in a study of shared T cell receptors in the human thymus. TCRdb's copy holds only in-frame clones and misses some; the assay was immunoSEQ multiplex PCR. The table lists some 700,000 clones, over 75% of them singletons, with about 0.01% in the top ten. The same specimen was also included in a second study, on human thymus T cells.

Source material: thymocytes. The receptors were gathered from a boy in the first two years of life with a congenital heart defect. Each CDR3 is given with its conserved first and last residue. D genes are given only for firm matches. A clone size is listed for some rows: how often the clone was seen (once, few, many), or a class if it is expanded.

clone_size d_call j_call v_call cdr3_aa cdr3_nt
. . TRBJ2-7 TRBV5-4 CASSSTRGSGFGYEQYF TGTGCCAGCAGCTCCACCCGAGGTTCGGGTTTCGGCTACGAGCAGTACTTC
. TRBD2 TRBJ2-5 TRBV29-1 CSVVREGETQYF TGCAGCGTTGTGCGGGAGGGTGAGACCCAGTACTTC
. TRBD1 TRBJ2-3 TRBV4-1 CASSQDGRDRGRRTDTQYF TGCGCCAGCAGCCAAGATGGCCGGGACAGGGGGCGGAGGACAGATACGCAGTATTTT
. TRBD1 TRBJ1-2 TRBV19 CASSPGTGGAQDGYTF TGTGCCAGTAGTCCCGGGACAGGGGGCGCGCAGGATGGCTACACCTTC
. TRBD1 TRBJ2-2 TRBV27 CASSSPPGGNTGELFF TGTGCCAGCAGTTCTCCCCCAGGGGGGAACACCGGGGAGCTGTTTTTT
. . TRBJ1-1 TRBV7-6 CASSSGRGGMNTEAFF TGTGCCAGCAGCTCGGGACGGGGGGGGATGAACACTGAAGCTTTCTTT
. TRBD1 TRBJ1-3 TRBV5-3 CARSCAGGGGNTIYF TGTGCCAGAAGCTGTGCAGGGGGCGGTGGAAACACCATATATTTT
. TRBD2 TRBJ2-1 TRBV4-3 CASSQGTGLAGGPKEQFF TGCGCCAGCAGCCAGGGAACGGGACTAGCGGGAGGGCCGAAGGAGCAGTTCTTC
. TRBD1 TRBJ2-2 TRBV28 CASSSAIPTDRDTGELFF TGTGCCAGCAGTTCCGCGATACCCACCGACAGGGACACCGGGGAGCTGTTTTTT
. TRBD2 TRBJ2-7 TRBV6-5 CASSYSLGLAGHEQYF TGTGCCAGCAGTTACTCCTTAGGGCTAGCGGGACACGAGCAGTACTTC
few . TRBJ1-2 TRBV19 CASHTQAGGMGYTF TGTGCCAGCCACACCCAGGCGGGTGGGATGGGCTACACCTTC
. TRBD2 TRBJ2-1 TRBV29-1 CRAGTSGDNEQFF TGCAGGGCGGGGACTAGCGGCGACAATGAGCAGTTCTTC
. . TRBJ2-2 TRBV9 CASSGGLAVKNTGELFF TGTGCCAGCAGCGGGGGGCTAGCGGTTAAGAACACCGGGGAGCTGTTTTTT
. TRBD2 TRBJ2-3 TRBV7-3 CASSPSSGSTDTQYF TGTGCCAGCAGCCCCTCTAGCGGGAGCACAGATACGCAGTATTTT
. . TRBJ2-7 TRBV18 CASSRLTRDEQYF TGTGCCAGCTCCCGCCTGACTAGAGACGAGCAGTACTTC
once . TRBJ1-5 TRBV28 CASSLNSSKKYPSNQPQHF TGTGCCAGCAGTTTAAATAGCAGCAAAAAATACCCTAGCAATCAGCCCCAGCATTTT
. . TRBJ1-1 TRBV9 CASSVEAAGSMNTEAFF TGTGCCAGCAGCGTAGAGGCCGCAGGCTCCATGAACACTGAAGCTTTCTTT
. TRBD2 TRBJ2-1 TRBV28 CASGGLAGGLNNEQFF TGTGCCAGCGGGGGACTAGCGGGAGGGCTTAACAATGAGCAGTTCTTC
. TRBD2 TRBJ2-1 TRBV11-3 CASSLGVAGANEQFF TGTGCCAGCAGCTTAGGAGTAGCGGGAGCCAATGAGCAGTTCTTC
. TRBD2 TRBJ2-5 TRBV5-1 CASSHSSGREQETQYF TGCGCCAGCAGCCACTCCTCAGGGCGGGAGCAAGAGACCCAGTACTTC
. . TRBJ2-7 TRBV27 CASSLRVSGEQYF TGTGCCAGCAGCCTCAGGGTATCGGGCGAGCAGTACTTC
. . TRBJ1-6 TRBV27 CASSLSLGHRVEGSPLHF TGTGCCAGCAGTTTAAGCTTGGGGCACAGGGTAGAAGGATCACCCCTCCACTTT
. . TRBJ1-1 TRBV6-5 CASSYSRCQTEAFF TGTGCCAGCAGTTACTCGAGGTGCCAGACTGAAGCTTTCTTT
. TRBD2 TRBJ2-2 TRBV11-2 CASSQSLAPNTGELFF TGTGCCAGCAGCCAATCACTAGCGCCGAACACCGGGGAGCTGTTTTTT
. TRBD1 TRBJ1-1 TRBV30 CAWSVLGRGSSEAFF TGTGCCTGGAGTGTACTGGGCAGGGGGAGTTCTGAAGCTTTCTTT
. TRBD1 TRBJ2-7 TRBV6-5 CASSYHGTGTTYEQYF TGTGCCAGCAGTTACCACGGGACAGGCACAACCTACGAGCAGTACTTC
. TRBD2 TRBJ2-7 TRBV5-1 CASSLEGGTSGPHPSSYEQYF TGCGCCAGCAGCTTGGAGGGAGGGACGTCTGGTCCCCATCCAAGCTCCTACGAGCAGTACTTC
. TRBD1 TRBJ2-7 TRBV19 CATPVIWDRDSYEQYF TGTGCCACTCCTGTCATCTGGGACAGGGACTCTTACGAGCAGTACTTC
. TRBD1 TRBJ2-7 TRBV11-1 CASSCRGPGSYEQYF TGTGCCAGCAGCTGCAGGGGGCCCGGCTCCTACGAGCAGTACTTC
. TRBD1 TRBJ2-5 TRBV28 CASSFRDRALETQYF TGTGCCAGCAGTTTCCGGGACAGGGCTTTAGAGACCCAGTACTTC
. TRBD2 TRBJ2-7 TRBV11-3 CASSLSHQSGSLNEQYF TGTGCCAGCAGCTTAAGCCACCAGAGCGGGAGCCTAAACGAGCAGTACTTC
. TRBD2 TRBJ2-7 TRBV29-1 CSVEEWLAGGWGEQYF TGCAGCGTTGAAGAATGGCTAGCGGGAGGGTGGGGCGAGCAGTACTTC
. . TRBJ1-2 TRBV30 CAWSWTDPYGYTF TGTGCCTGGAGTTGGACAGACCCTTATGGCTACACCTTC
. . TRBJ2-2 TRBV5-8 CASSLASSHGGELFF TGTGCCAGCAGCTTGGCCTCTAGTCATGGCGGGGAGCTGTTTTTT
. TRBD1 TRBJ2-7 TRBV4-2 CASSQETPGQGPYEQYF TGTGCCAGCAGCCAAGAGACGCCTGGACAGGGCCCCTACGAGCAGTACTTC
. TRBD2 TRBJ2-7 TRBV5-8 CASRLTSGRPRSSYEQYF TGTGCCAGCAGACTGACTAGCGGGAGGCCACGCAGCTCCTACGAGCAGTACTTC
. . TRBJ2-7 TRBV7-2 CASSLEGGVSYEQYF TGTGCCAGCAGCTTAGAGGGCGGGGTCTCCTACGAGCAGTACTTC
. TRBD2 TRBJ2-5 TRBV5-6 CASSNGLAGIQYF TGTGCCAGCAGCAATGGACTAGCGGGTATACAGTACTTC
. . TRBJ1-2 TRBV10-3 CAISRDRTGPGYTF TGTGCCATCAGTCGAGACAGAACAGGTCCTGGGTACACCTTC
. . TRBJ2-7 TRBV28 CASSPYIPVRGLYEQYF TGTGCCAGCAGCCCTTACATCCCAGTGAGGGGACTCTACGAGCAGTACTTC
once TRBD1 TRBJ1-2 TRBV7-3 CASSGYDRTGKGYGYTF TGTGCCAGCAGCGGCTACGACCGGACAGGGAAGGGCTATGGCTACACCTTC
. . TRBJ2-7 TRBV7-8 CASSLSHEQYF TGTGCCAGCAGCTTATCTCACGAGCAGTACTTC
. . TRBJ2-5 TRBV5-4 CASSLASQETQYF TGTGCCAGCAGCTTGGCCAGCCAAGAGACCCAGTACTTC
. TRBD2 TRBJ2-1 TRBV30 CARKQKREGLLHRDEQFF TGTGCCCGTAAACAGAAGCGGGAGGGTCTCCTTCACCGGGATGAGCAGTTCTTC
. TRBD2 TRBJ2-1 TRBV28 CASNRDYVAREQFF TGTGCCAGCAACCGGGACTACGTAGCCCGTGAGCAGTTCTTC
once TRBD2 TRBJ2-7 TRBV6-6 CASRGTSGSYEQYF TGTGCCAGCAGAGGGACTAGCGGCTCCTACGAGCAGTACTTC
. . TRBJ2-2 TRBV18 CASSPAALSGVNTGELFF TGTGCCAGCTCACCAGCGGCGCTGTCCGGGGTGAACACCGGGGAGCTGTTTTTT
. . TRBJ2-5 TRBV2 CASSGLLGTLNQETQYF TGTGCCAGCAGTGGCCTCCTAGGGACTCTCAATCAAGAGACCCAGTACTTC
. . TRBJ1-2 TRBV7-2 CASSRINRDGYTF TGTGCCAGCAGCCGCATCAACAGGGACGGCTACACCTTC
. TRBD2 TRBJ2-1 TRBV4-1 CASSQGDSGANNEQFF TGCGCCAGCAGCCAAGGGGATAGCGGGGCAAACAATGAGCAGTTCTTC
once TRBD1 TRBJ1-1 TRBV5-4 CASTLDRATEAFF TGTGCCAGCACCCTAGACAGGGCGACTGAAGCTTTCTTT
. TRBD2 TRBJ2-1 TRBV4-1 CASSQDQGELATYNEQFF TGCGCCAGCAGCCAAGATCAAGGGGAACTAGCGACTTACAATGAGCAGTTCTTC
. TRBD1 TRBJ1-3 TRBV7-8 CASSGSGTGVVISGNTIYF TGTGCCAGCAGCGGGTCCGGGACAGGGGTCGTTATCTCTGGAAACACCATATATTTT
. . TRBJ2-2 TRBV4-1 CASSQGGRPNTGELFF TGCGCCAGCAGCCAAGGGGGGAGGCCCAACACCGGGGAGCTGTTTTTT
few TRBD1 TRBJ1-1 TRBV28 CASSSETGIAFF TGTGCCAGCAGTTCCGAGACAGGGATAGCTTTCTTT